One sample yielded the 19 T cell receptor beta chains listed below, sequenced in a study of T cell changes during pregnancy in multiple sclerosis. Here immunoSEQ multiplex PCR was the method, and the copy in TCRdb shows in-frame clones only, minus some. The sample has 50,000 to 70,000 clones, 92% seen once. The sequenced sample was peripheral blood, obtained in the first trimester of pregnancy. The receptors were gathered from a female donor with multiple sclerosis, enrolled in a pregnancy study.

CDR3: CASSPLGDEQYF. CDR3 DNA sequence: TGTGCCAGCAGTCCCCTAGGGGACGAGCAGTACTTC. The chain recombines TRBV27 with TRBJ2-7, with D possibly TRBD1 on 5 matching bases. The CDR3 has 12 amino acids. Deletions cut 5 bases from V and 5 bases from J, with 10 bases between. Germline values: CDR1 MNHEY, CDR2 SMNVEV (reference sequence).

The chain is built from TRBV18 and TRBJ2-3; 8 bases line up with TRBD2. V gave up 5 bases and J gave up 0 bases; unmatched junction bases: 10. This CDR3 has 17 residues. Germline values: CDR1 KGHSH, CDR2 LQKENI. The CDR3 DNA sequence: TGTGCCAGCTCAGTTCAAGCCGGGACTAGAAGCACAGATACGCAGTATTTT. Its protein is CASSVQAGTRSTDTQYF.

The V call is TRBV7-2, the J call TRBJ2-7, with D hard to call. With 5 bases removed from V and 0 bases from J, the gap between germline ends came to 14 bases. This CDR3 spans 15 amino acids. Germline V gene sequence: CDR1 SGHTA, CDR2 FQGNSA. The CDR3 coding sequence is TGTGCCAGCAGCCTGCAGACAAGCTCCTCCTACGAGCAGTACTTC. Its protein product is CASSLQTSSSYEQYF.

This chain links TRBV7-9 with TRBJ1-6, with D maybe TRBD1 (6 bases). Germline-derived CDR1 and CDR2 are SEHNR and FQNEAQ (reference sequence). V lost 0 bases and J 9 bases, leaving 9 bases between the germline ends. CDR3 length equals 14 residues. The CDR3: CASSLAGGVSPLHF. CDR3 sequence (DNA): TGTGCCAGCAGCTTAGCAGGGGGGGTTTCACCCCTCCACTTT.

This clone has a handful of counts. The chain has TRBV7-9 and TRBJ2-2, with no clear D. The length of the CDR3 is 14 residues. The germline CDR1 and CDR2 sequences are SEHNR and FQNEAQ (reference sequence). V lost 1 base and J 4 bases, leaving 7 bases between the germline ends. CDR3 coding DNA: TGTGCCAGCAGCTTAGACGGAGTCACCGGGGAGCTGTTTTTT. Translated: CASSLDGVTGELFF.

The gene calls are TRBV30 and TRBJ2-1, with D tentatively TRBD2 (6 bases). The CDR3 has 13 residues. The V gene lost 8 bases and the J gene lost 8 bases, with 19 bases spanning the gap. Germline lookup yields CDR1 GTSNPN and CDR2 SVGIG (reference sequence). CDR3 DNA: TGTGCCGGTGGGCGGGGAGTTGGCTATGAGCAGTTCTTC. This gives the protein CAGGRGVGYEQFF.

V is TRBV9 and J is TRBJ2-2; 7 bases map to TRBD2. V was pared by 2 bases and J by 0 bases, with 4 bases of the junction left unmatched. This CDR3 contains 16 residues. The germline V gene has CDR1 SGDLS and CDR2 YYNGEE. CDR3 bases: TGTGCCAGCAGCGTCACTAGCGCTCCGAACACCGGGGAGCTGTTTTTT. Translating it yields CASSVTSAPNTGELFF.

This chain uses TRBV11-2 with TRBJ2-2; TRBD2 matches 11 bases. Germline V gene sequence: CDR1 SGHAT, CDR2 FQNNGV. Unmatched junction bases numbered 2, after V lost 3 bases and J lost 2 bases. This CDR3 has 16 amino acids. CDR3 sequence (DNA): TGTGCCAGCAGCTTTAGCGGGGGGGGTAACACCGGGGAGCTGTTTTTT. Its translation is CASSFSGGGNTGELFF. The variable domain in full, completed from reference TRBV11-2 and TRBJ2-2, reads EAGVAQSPRYKIIEKRQSVAFWCNPISGHATLYWYQQILGQGPKLLIQFQNNGVVDDSQLPKDRFSAERLKGVDSTLKIQPAKLEDSAVYLCASSFSGGGNTGELFFGEGSRLTVL.

The chain combines TRBV4-2 with TRBJ2-2; 8 nucleotides align to TRBD1. Trimming took 4 bases from V and 1 from J; bases not matched to a gene: 2. CDR1 LGHNA and CDR2 YNFKEQ come from the germline V gene. There are 15 residues in the CDR3. The CDR3 DNA is TGTGCCAGCAGCCCCGGGACAGGGAACACCGGGGAGCTGTTTTTT. Its translation is CASSPGTGNTGELFF.

The DNA of the CDR3 is TGTGCCAGCAGTCACCTCCAGGGGTTGGTGTTTTTT. Translation gives CASSHLQGLVFF. The chain has TRBV25-1 and TRBJ2-2, with D perhaps TRBD1 (6 bases). V was pared by 5 bases and J by 15 bases, with 16 bases between. Per germline, CDR1 MGHDK and CDR2 SYGVNS. The CDR3 length is 12 residues.

In DNA, the CDR3 is TGTGCCAGCAGCGTAGAAGGGGGTAGCACAGATACGCAGTATTTT. It specifies CASSVEGGSTDTQYF. V gene TRBV9 combines with J gene TRBJ2-3; maybe TRBD1 (6 bases). From germline, CDR1 is SGDLS and CDR2 YYNGEE. The CDR3 loop spans 15 amino acids. V was clipped by 0 bases and J by 0 bases, with 8 bases between them.

This chain joins TRBV5-6 and TRBJ2-3; 12 bases align to TRBD2. The junction had 5 bases not matched to a gene; V was cut back by 4 bases and J by 2 bases. This CDR3 has 16 residues. CDR1 and CDR2 (germline): SGHDT, YYEEEE. For the CDR3, the DNA is TGTGCCAGCAGCCAACTAGCGGGGGGAGTCACAGATACGCAGTATTTT. Its protein product is CASSQLAGGVTDTQYF.

The chain has TRBV20-1 and TRBJ2-7; unclear D gene. Germline V gene data show CDR1 as DFQATT and CDR2 as SNEGSKA (reference sequence). The CDR3 sequence is 11 residues long. V was shortened by 7 bases and J by 5 bases, with 12 bases between the two germline ends. The CDR3 nucleotides are TGCAGTGTTGCGCGGCGGAACGAGCAGTACTTC. This encodes CSVARRNEQYF.

The chain has TRBV29-1 and TRBJ1-2, with D unresolved. The CDR3 has 15 residues. V gave up 2 bases and J gave up 5 bases, with 18 bases separating them. CDR1 SQVTM and CDR2 ANQGSEA come from the germline V gene. DNA of the CDR3: TGCAGCGTTGAATTCTTTCGGGATTTGGGTTATGGCTACACCTTC. It codes for CSVEFFRDLGYGYTF.

Only a few counts were recorded for this clone. The J gene is TRBJ1-5, the V gene TRBV5-1, with D maybe TRBD1 (5 bases). Germline V gene lookup returns CDR1 SGHRS and CDR2 YFSETQ. The CDR3 sequence is 15 residues long. Trimming shortened V by 3 bases and J by 0 bases, and 10 bases separated the two germline ends. In DNA form, the CDR3 reads TGCGCCAGCAGCTCAACAGGAAATAGCAATCAGCCCCAGCATTTT. Protein sequence: CASSSTGNSNQPQHF.

CDR3 nucleotide sequence: TGCGCCAGCAGACTTGGAGGGGCCACGGGGGATACGCAGTATTTT. It is translated as CASRLGGATGDTQYF. V usage is TRBV5-1 and J usage is TRBJ2-3; perhaps TRBD2 as D (6 bases). CDR1 is SGHRS, CDR2 YFSETQ, per germline. Between the trimmed V and J ends, which lost 5 bases and 6 bases, there was a span of 19 bases. CDR3 size: 15 residues. Together with reference TRBV5-1 and TRBJ2-3, the CDR3 gives the full variable domain: KAGVTQTPRYLIKTRGQQVTLSCSPISGHRSVSWYQQTPGQGLQFLFEYFSETQRNKGNFPGRFSGRQFSNSRSEMNVSTLELGDSALYLCASRLGGATGDTQYFGPGTRLTVL.

This sequence joins TRBV27 and TRBJ2-2, with D unclear. Deletions cut 4 bases from V and 6 bases from J, with 6 bases between. CDR3 length: 12 amino acids. CDR1 and CDR2 from the germline V gene are MNHEY and SMNVEV (reference sequence). The DNA of the CDR3 is TGTGCCAGCAGTTCCCGGGCCGGGGAGCTGTTTTTT. It encodes CASSSRAGELFF.

The chain is built from TRBV7-2 and TRBJ1-2; D not certain. The CDR3 sequence is 12 residues long. Between the trimmed V and J ends, which lost 4 bases and 5 bases, there was a span of 8 bases. Germline values: CDR1 SGHTA, CDR2 FQGNSA. The CDR3 region has the DNA TGTGCCAGCAGCTCGACACCTTATGGCTACACCTTC. Translating it yields CASSSTPYGYTF.

This clone is a singleton in its sample. V gene TRBV6-4 combines with J gene TRBJ2-1; D perhaps matches TRBD1 (6 bases). Germline CDR1 is MRHNA and CDR2 is SNTAGT. The CDR3 spans 16 residues. V was cut by 0 bases and J by 5 bases, with 14 bases left in between. Here the CDR3 reads CASSDSQGMRDNEQFF. CDR3 coding DNA: TGTGCCAGCAGTGACTCACAGGGAATGAGGGACAATGAGCAGTTCTTC.